The present entry profiles one T cell receptor beta chain with its context. What it binds is unknown. This record comes from a study of T cell responses to AZD1222 COVID-19 vaccine. General study points: The study reported that nearly half of spike-specific TCRs target unmutated variant regions.

This CDR3 is built from 15 residues. Germline-derived CDR1 and CDR2 are MNHEY and SMNVEV (reference sequence). V lost 5 bases to trimming and J lost 4 bases; unmatched junction nucleotides: 3. The repertoire was sequenced with immunoSEQ multiplex PCR; TCRdb's copy has only in-frame clones and lacks some. The sample records around 160,000 clones, 92% being singletons. The J gene is TRBJ2-7, the V gene TRBV27, with TRBD2 matching over 15 bases. The receptor's source is an adult who received the AZD1222 COVID-19 vaccine. The specimen comprised peripheral blood, sampled 28 days after the second AZD1222 dose. The CDR3 reads CASSQGTSGRYEQYF. The CDR3 bases are TGTGCCAGCAGTCAAGGGACTAGCGGGAGGTACGAGCAGTACTTC.